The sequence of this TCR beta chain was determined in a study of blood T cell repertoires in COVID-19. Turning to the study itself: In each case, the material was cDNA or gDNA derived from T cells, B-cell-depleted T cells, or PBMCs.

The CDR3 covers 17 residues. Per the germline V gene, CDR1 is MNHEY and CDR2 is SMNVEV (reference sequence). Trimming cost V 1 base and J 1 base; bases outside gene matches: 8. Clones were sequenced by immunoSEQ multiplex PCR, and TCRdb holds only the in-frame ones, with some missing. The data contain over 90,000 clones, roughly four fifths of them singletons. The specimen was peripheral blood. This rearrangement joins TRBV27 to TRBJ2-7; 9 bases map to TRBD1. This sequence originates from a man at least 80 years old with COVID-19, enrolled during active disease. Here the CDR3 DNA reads TGTGCCAGCAGTTTATTGTCCGGGACAGGGCTTTCCTACGAGCAGTACTTC. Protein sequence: CASSLLSGTGLSYEQYF.